The sequence of this TCR beta chain was determined in a study of cytomegalovirus exposure and HLA in healthy donors. 60 Vbeta and 13 Jbeta primers were used in PCR. Profiling relied on immunoSEQ multiplex PCR, and the TCRdb table lists in-frame clones only, not all of them. In total, the table holds about 130,000 clones. All the people who gave samples were healthy bone marrow donors. V was pared by 1 base and J by 5 bases, with 6 bases of the junction left unmatched. CDR3 length: 15 amino acids. Germline V gives CDR1 SGHDT, CDR2 YYEEEE. The TCR sequence derives from a woman between 35 and 50 years old in good health and CMV-seronegative. This chain joins TRBV5-6 and TRBJ2-3; the match to TRBD1 covers 8 bases. Sequences were obtained from PBMCs. The CDR3 nucleotides read TGTGCCAGCAGCTTGACCCAGGGGGCAGGAGATACGCAGTATTTT. It is translated as CASSLTQGAGDTQYF.